This entry concerns a single T cell receptor beta chain. The data derive from a study of blood T cell repertoires in COVID-19. Per the original methods: The authors estimated nucleated cell counts from reference gene primer amplification. The method was immunoSEQ multiplex PCR; TCRdb's version includes in-frame clones alone and lacks a portion of them. V, J and clone size are taken as reported in that table, and D and trimming were inferred from the DNA itself. Of about 300,000 clones detected, approximately 90% appear once; the ten largest clones hold roughly 2.3%. V shed 5 bases and J 6 bases; nucleotides not matched to a gene: 6. The CDR3 length is 14 residues. Looked up from germline, CDR1 is SEHNR and CDR2 is FQNEAQ (reference sequence).

J is TRBJ1-4 and V is TRBV7-9, with TRBD1 identical over 7 bases. The TCR comes from a man aged 18 to 35 with active or convalescent COVID-19. Material for sequencing was peripheral blood. CDR3 nucleotide sequence: TGTGCCAGCAGCCCCCGACAGGGTGATGAAAAACTGTTTTTT. Its translation is CASSPRQGDEKLFF.